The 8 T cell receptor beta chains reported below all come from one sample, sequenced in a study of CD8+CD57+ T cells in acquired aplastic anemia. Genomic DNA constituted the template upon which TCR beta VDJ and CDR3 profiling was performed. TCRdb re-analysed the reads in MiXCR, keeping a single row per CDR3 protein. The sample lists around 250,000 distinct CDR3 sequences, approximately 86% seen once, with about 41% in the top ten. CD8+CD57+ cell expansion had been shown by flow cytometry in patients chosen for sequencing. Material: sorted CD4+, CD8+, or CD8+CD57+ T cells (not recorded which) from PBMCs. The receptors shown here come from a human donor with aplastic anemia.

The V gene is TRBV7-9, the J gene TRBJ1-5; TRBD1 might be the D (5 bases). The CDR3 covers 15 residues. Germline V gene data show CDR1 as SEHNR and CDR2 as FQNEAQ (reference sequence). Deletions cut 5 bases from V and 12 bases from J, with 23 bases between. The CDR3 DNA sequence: TGTGCCAGCAGCGTTGAGAGAAGCGGGGGGAGCGACCAGCATTTT. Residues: CASSVERSGGSDQHF.

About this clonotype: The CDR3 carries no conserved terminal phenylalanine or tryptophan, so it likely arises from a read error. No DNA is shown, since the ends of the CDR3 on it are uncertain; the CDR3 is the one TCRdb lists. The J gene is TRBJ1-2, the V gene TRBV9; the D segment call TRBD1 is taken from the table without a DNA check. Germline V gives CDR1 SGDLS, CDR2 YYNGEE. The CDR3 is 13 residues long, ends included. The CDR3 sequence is CASSEWLTDNTGV.

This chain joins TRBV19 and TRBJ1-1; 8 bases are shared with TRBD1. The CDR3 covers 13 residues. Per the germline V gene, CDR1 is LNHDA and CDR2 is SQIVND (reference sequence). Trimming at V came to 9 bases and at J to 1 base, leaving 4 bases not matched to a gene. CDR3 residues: CASRDRTNTEAFF. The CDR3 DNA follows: TGTGCCAGCCGGGACAGGACGAACACTGAAGCTTTCTTT. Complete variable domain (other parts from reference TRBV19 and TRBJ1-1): DGGITQSPKYLFRKEGQNVTLSCEQNLNHDAMYWYRQDPGQGLRLIYYSQIVNDFQKGDIAEGYSVSREKKESFPLTVTSAQKNPTAFYLCASRDRTNTEAFFGQGTRLTVV.

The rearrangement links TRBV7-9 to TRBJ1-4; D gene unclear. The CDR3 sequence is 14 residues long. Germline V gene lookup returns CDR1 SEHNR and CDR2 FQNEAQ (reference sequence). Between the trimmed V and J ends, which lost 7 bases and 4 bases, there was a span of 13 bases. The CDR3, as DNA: TGTGCCAGCACCACCGCGGCCCTTAATGAAAAACTGTTTTTT. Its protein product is CASTTAALNEKLFF. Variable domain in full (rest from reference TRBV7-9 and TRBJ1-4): DTGVSQNPRHKITKRGQNVTFRCDPISEHNRLYWYRQTLGQGPEFLTYFQNEAQLEKSRLLSDRFSAERPKGSFSTLEIQRTEQGDSAMYLCASTTAALNEKLFFGSGTQLSVL.

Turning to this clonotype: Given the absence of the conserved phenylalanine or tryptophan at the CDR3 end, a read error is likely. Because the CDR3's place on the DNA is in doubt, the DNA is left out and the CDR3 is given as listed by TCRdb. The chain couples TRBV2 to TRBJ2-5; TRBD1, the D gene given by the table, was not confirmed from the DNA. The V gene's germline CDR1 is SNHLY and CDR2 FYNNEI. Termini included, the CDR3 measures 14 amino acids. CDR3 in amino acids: CASARGGEEQSFGP.

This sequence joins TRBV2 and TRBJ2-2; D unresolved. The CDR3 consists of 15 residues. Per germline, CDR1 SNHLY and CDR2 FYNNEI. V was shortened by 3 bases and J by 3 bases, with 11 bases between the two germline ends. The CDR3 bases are TGTGCCAGCAGTGAGAACAGCCACTACACCGGGGAGCTGTTTTTT. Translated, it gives CASSENSHYTGELFF.

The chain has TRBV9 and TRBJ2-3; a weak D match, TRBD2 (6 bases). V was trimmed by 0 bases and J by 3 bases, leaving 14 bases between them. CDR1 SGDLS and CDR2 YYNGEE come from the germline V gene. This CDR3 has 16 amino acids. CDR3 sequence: CASSVETTGETDTQYF. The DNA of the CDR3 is TGTGCCAGCAGCGTAGAGACCACGGGGGAGACAGATACGCAGTATTTT.

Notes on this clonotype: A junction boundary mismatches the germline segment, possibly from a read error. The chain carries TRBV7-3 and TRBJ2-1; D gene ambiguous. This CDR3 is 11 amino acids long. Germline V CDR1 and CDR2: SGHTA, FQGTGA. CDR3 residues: CASSLSGTQLF. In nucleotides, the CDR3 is TGTGCCAGCAGCTTATCAGGCACGCAGTTATTC.